This T cell receptor beta chain was observed in a study of blood T cells in healthy people across ages. This clonotype has a handful of counts. With a J-beta primer mix and a sample-barcoded 5' primer, a second PCR ran roughly 6 to 12 cycles. TCRdb recomputed calls from the 5' RACE reads with MiXCR, one row per CDR3 protein. Here the sample spans about 730,000 distinct CDR3 sequences, roughly 45% being singletons. The length of the CDR3 is 16 residues. In germline, CDR1 is LGHDT, CDR2 YNNKEL (reference sequence). V was trimmed by 0 bases and J by 3 bases, leaving 14 bases between them. Sequencing was carried out using blood. The genes are TRBV3-1 and TRBJ1-2, with no clear D. This TCR was recovered from a woman aged 55-69 years in good health. The CDR3 coding sequence is TGTGCCAGCAGCCAAGATTGGTATCGATCGGACTATGGCTACACCTTC. Residues: CASSQDWYRSDYGYTF.